A single sample is the source of the 20 T cell receptor beta chains below, sequenced in a study of blood T cell repertoires in COVID-19. Only in-frame clones appear in the TCRdb table, and some are missing; sequencing was by immunoSEQ multiplex PCR. The sample includes under 250,000 clones, over 75% of them seen just once. The sequencing sample was made of PBMCs or T cells enriched from blood (not recorded which). The receptors here all came from a woman in her 30s who had been exposed to COVID-19.

This chain links TRBV10-2 with TRBJ1-1; D may be TRBD1 (6 bases). Germline CDR1 is WSHSY and CDR2 is SAAADI. With 7 bases removed from V and 1 base from J, the gap between germline ends came to 13 bases. CDR3 size: 14 residues. CDR3 nucleotides: TGCGCCAGCACAAGGACAGAAAGGAACACTGAAGCTTTCTTT. This sequence encodes CASTRTERNTEAFF.

This chain links TRBV5-1 with TRBJ2-2; 9 bases line up with TRBD2. CDR3 length: 15 amino acids. The ends lost 5 bases at V and 3 bases at J; junction bases unmatched: 5. CDR1 is SGHRS and CDR2 is YFSETQ in the germline V gene. CDR3 loop: CASSYSGSDTGELFF. The CDR3 region has the DNA TGCGCCAGCAGTTATAGCGGGAGCGACACCGGGGAGCTGTTTTTT.

Concerning this clone itself: One junction end disagrees with the germline gene, perhaps due to a read error. The chain has TRBV19 and TRBJ1-6; D is possibly TRBD1 (5 bases). This CDR3 region has 15 residues. Germline CDR1 LNHDA, CDR2 SQIVND (reference sequence). The CDR3 sequence: CASSLGVSSNSPLHF. The CDR3 DNA follows: TGTGCCAGTAGCCTAGGGGTTTCCTCTAATTCACCCCTCCACTTT. Filled out from reference TRBV19 and TRBJ1-6, the complete variable domain reads DGGITQSPKYLFRKEGQNVTLSCEQNLNHDAMYWYRQDPGQGLRLIYYSQIVNDFQKGDIAEGYSVSREKKESFPLTVTSAQKNPTAFYLCASSLGVSSNSPLHFGNGTRLTVT.

The chain combines TRBV30 with TRBJ1-2; 7 nucleotides line up with TRBD1. The CDR3 runs to 17 residues. V shed 6 bases, J shed 5 bases, and the junction held 21 bases outside the gene matches. Germline assignment: CDR1 GTSNPN and CDR2 SVGIG (reference sequence). CDR3 sequence reads: CACGPTGDGSDGYGYTF. The CDR3 DNA reads TGTGCCTGCGGACCCACAGGGGATGGTTCGGATGGGTATGGCTACACCTTC.

The chain employs TRBV11-2 and TRBJ2-3; D ambiguous. Germline V gives CDR1 SGHAT, CDR2 FQNNGV. The CDR3 is 12 residues long. Trimming removed 0 bases from V and 6 bases from J, with 4 bases in between. The CDR3 spells CASSLDSDTQYF. The CDR3 coding sequence is TGTGCCAGCAGCTTAGACTCGGATACGCAGTATTTT.

The chain has TRBV5-4 and TRBJ1-4; possible D gene TRBD1, 6 bases. CDR3 length equals 16 residues. CDR1 and CDR2 (germline): SGHNT, YYREEE (reference sequence). Between the trimmed V and J ends, which lost 0 bases and 3 bases, there was a span of 12 bases. CDR3 sequence (DNA): TGTGCCAGCAGCTTGGCTCCAGGGGTCCCTAATGAAAAACTGTTTTTT. Translated: CASSLAPGVPNEKLFF.

The V and J genes are TRBV5-4 and TRBJ2-7; 10 bases align to TRBD1. V shed 4 bases and J 5 bases; nucleotides not matched to a gene: 9. This CDR3 has 15 amino acids. Germline CDR1 and CDR2: SGHNT and YYREEE (reference sequence). CDR3 residues: CASSPGTGVWNEQYF. The CDR3 DNA is TGTGCCAGCAGCCCGGGGACAGGGGTGTGGAACGAGCAGTACTTC.

This sequence joins TRBV2 and TRBJ2-3, with 11 bases identical to TRBD2. This CDR3 has 16 amino acids. The V gene's germline CDR1 is SNHLY and CDR2 FYNNEI. V shed 6 bases, J shed 2 bases, and the junction held 7 bases outside the gene matches. CDR3 residues: CASSTTSGSFTDTQYF. CDR3 bases: TGTGCCAGCAGCACAACTAGCGGGAGCTTCACAGATACGCAGTATTTT.

The rearrangement links TRBV5-1 to TRBJ2-3; 15 bases line up with TRBD2. The germline CDR1 and CDR2 sequences are SGHRS and YFSETQ. With 3 bases clipped from V and 0 bases from J, the junction kept 5 bases outside the gene matches. The CDR3 is made up of 18 amino acids. The CDR3 bases are TGCGCCAGCAGCTCAGGACTAGCGGGGGGGTTTAGCACAGATACGCAGTATTTT. Its protein is CASSSGLAGGFSTDTQYF. Full variable domain (rest looked up from reference TRBV5-1 and TRBJ2-3): KAGVTQTPRYLIKTRGQQVTLSCSPISGHRSVSWYQQTPGQGLQFLFEYFSETQRNKGNFPGRFSGRQFSNSRSEMNVSTLELGDSALYLCASSSGLAGGFSTDTQYFGPGTRLTVL.

This chain connects TRBV18 to TRBJ1-2; 9 nucleotides match TRBD1. The germline V gene encodes CDR1 KGHSH and CDR2 LQKENI. Trimming at V came to 0 bases and at J to 8 bases, leaving 10 bases not matched to a gene. This CDR3 has 16 amino acids. DNA for the CDR3: TGTGCCAGCTCACCACCGATCACAGGGGGCTCAGGGGGCTACACCTTC. Its translation is CASSPPITGGSGGYTF.

This chain uses TRBV6-5 with TRBJ1-1; D might be TRBD1 (5 bases). The V gene lost 4 bases and the J gene lost 0 bases, with 15 bases spanning the gap. CDR1 is MNHEY and CDR2 is SVGAGI in the germline V gene. The CDR3 is 16 residues long. In DNA form, the CDR3 reads TGTGCCAGCAGTTTTGGGGGGGAGGGACTGAACACTGAAGCTTTCTTT. It yields the protein CASSFGGEGLNTEAFF.

This chain uses TRBV2 with TRBJ2-5; 9 nucleotides line up with TRBD2. J was trimmed by 5 bases and V by 3 bases; bases with no gene match: 7. Germline V gives CDR1 SNHLY, CDR2 FYNNEI. The CDR3 length is 15 residues. The CDR3 DNA reads TGTGCCAGCAGTGATCGGGGTAGCGGGAGCGAGACCCAGTACTTC. Protein sequence: CASSDRGSGSETQYF.

The gene calls are TRBV11-2 and TRBJ2-1; 10 bases align to TRBD1. Germline lookup yields CDR1 SGHAT and CDR2 FQNNGV. CDR3 length: 14 residues. With 3 bases clipped from V and 6 bases from J, the junction kept 2 bases outside the gene matches. CDR3 sequence: CASSLGTGVNEQFF. The CDR3 coding sequence is TGTGCCAGCAGCTTGGGGACAGGGGTCAATGAGCAGTTCTTC.

The chain carries TRBV27 and TRBJ2-7, with 9 bases identical to TRBD2. The CDR3 spans 16 residues. The V segment lost 2 bases and the J segment 6 bases; nucleotides outside the gene matches: 11. CDR1 and CDR2 from the germline V gene are MNHEY and SMNVEV (reference sequence). CDR3 in DNA: TGTGCCAGCAGTTTAGAGGAGACTAGCGGAGTACGCGAGCAGTACTTC. This gives the protein CASSLEETSGVREQYF.

The J gene is TRBJ2-7, the V gene TRBV9; the D gene is possibly TRBD2 (5 bases). V lost 3 bases and J 2 bases, leaving 15 bases between the germline ends. The germline V gene encodes CDR1 SGDLS and CDR2 YYNGEE. The CDR3 extends over 15 amino acids. The CDR3 DNA reads TGTGCCAGCAGCGCGGACTTGTCTTCAGCCTACGAGCAGTACTTC. It translates to CASSADLSSAYEQYF.

The J gene is TRBJ2-7, the V gene TRBV20-1, with 8 bases lining up with TRBD2. CDR3 length equals 15 residues. V lost 3 bases and J lost 2; bases outside the gene matches: 9. Germline V gives CDR1 DFQATT, CDR2 SNEGSKA (reference sequence). The chain's CDR3 is CSASFTSGITYEQYF. DNA of the CDR3: TGCAGTGCTAGTTTCACTAGCGGAATTACCTACGAGCAGTACTTC.

V gene TRBV29-1 combines with J gene TRBJ1-2, with D possibly matching TRBD1 (5 bases). Germline V gene sequence: CDR1 SQVTM, CDR2 ANQGSEA. This CDR3 contains 13 residues. The V end was cut by 6 bases, the J end by 4 bases, with 15 bases between. This CDR3 reads CSVDGHDLYGYTF. In DNA form, the CDR3 reads TGCAGCGTGGATGGACACGATCTCTATGGCTACACCTTC.

Here the CDR3 DNA reads TGTGCCAGCAGCTTACAGGGAGGGCGAGAGACCCAGTACTTC. Translated: CASSLQGGRETQYF. The gene calls are TRBV9 and TRBJ2-5, with D possibly being TRBD2 (7 bases). Germline CDR1 and CDR2: SGDLS and YYNGEE. Trimming left V 4 bases short and J 4 bases short, with 14 bases between. This CDR3 is built from 14 residues.

V usage is TRBV19 and J usage is TRBJ1-2, with a possible D match to TRBD1 (5 bases). CDR3 size: 15 residues. Trimming took 4 bases from V and 1 from J, leaving 13 bases between them. CDR1 is LNHDA, CDR2 SQIVND, per germline (reference sequence). CDR3 loop: CASSNEGAFNYGYTF. CDR3 DNA: TGTGCCAGTAGTAATGAAGGGGCTTTTAACTATGGCTACACCTTC.

The J gene is TRBJ2-7, the V gene TRBV5-1, with TRBD2 matching 10 bases. Unmatched junction bases numbered 3, after V lost 0 bases and J lost 3 bases. From germline, CDR1 is SGHRS and CDR2 YFSETQ. This CDR3 is built from 15 residues. The CDR3 region is CASSLGLAGGYEQYF. CDR3 in DNA: TGCGCCAGCAGCTTGGGCTTAGCGGGAGGCTACGAGCAGTACTTC.